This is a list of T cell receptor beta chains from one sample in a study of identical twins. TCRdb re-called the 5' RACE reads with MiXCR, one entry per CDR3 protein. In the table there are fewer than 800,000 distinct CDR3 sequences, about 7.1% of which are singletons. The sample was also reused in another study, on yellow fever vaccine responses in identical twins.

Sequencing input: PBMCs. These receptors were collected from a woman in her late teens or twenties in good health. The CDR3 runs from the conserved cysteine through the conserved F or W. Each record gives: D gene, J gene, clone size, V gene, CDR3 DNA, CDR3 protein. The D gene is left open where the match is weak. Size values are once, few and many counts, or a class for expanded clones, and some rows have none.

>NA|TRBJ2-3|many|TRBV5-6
TGTGCCAGCAGCTTCGAGCCGGGGGGCAGCACAGATACGCAGTATTTT
CASSFEPGGSTDTQYF
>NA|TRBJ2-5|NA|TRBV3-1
TGTGCCAGCTCCACCTTGAAGGGAGGAGAGACCCAGTACTTC
CASSTLKGGETQYF
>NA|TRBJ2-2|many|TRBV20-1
TGCAGTGCTTTACAGGGTCCCGGGGAGCTGTTTTTT
CSALQGPGELFF
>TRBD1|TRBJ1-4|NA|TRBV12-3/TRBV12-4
TGTGCCACCAAACAGGGGGCAGGTGAAAAACTGTTTTTT
CATKQGAGEKLFF
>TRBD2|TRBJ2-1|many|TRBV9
TGTGCCAGCAGCCCTAGTTGGTCGATAGGCGGGAGCTCCTACAATGAGCAGTTCTTC
CASSPSWSIGGSSYNEQFF
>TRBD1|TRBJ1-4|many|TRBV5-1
TGCGCCAGCAGCACACGGGACAGCGGGGAAAAACTGTTTTTT
CASSTRDSGEKLFF
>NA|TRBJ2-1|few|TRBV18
TGTGCCAGCTCACCCCAGCCGGGGGGCAGGAATGAGCAGTTCTTC
CASSPQPGGRNEQFF
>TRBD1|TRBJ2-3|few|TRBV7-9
TGTGCCAGCAGCTCCGACAGGGGGCCAGATACGCAGTATTTT
CASSSDRGPDTQYF
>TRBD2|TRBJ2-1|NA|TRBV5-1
TGCGCCAGCAGCGGTAGCGGGAGGGCCTACAATGAGCAGTTCTTC
CASSGSGRAYNEQFF
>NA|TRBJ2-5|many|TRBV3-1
TGTGCCAGCAGCCAAGGTCTGCAGGGGATCCAAGAGACCCAGTACTTC
CASSQGLQGIQETQYF
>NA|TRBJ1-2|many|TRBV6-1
TGTGCCAGCAGTACCCCATCAGTCTCAGACAGACTCTATGGCTACACCTTC
CASSTPSVSDRLYGYTF
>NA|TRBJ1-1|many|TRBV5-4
TGTGCCAGCAGCAAACCAGGGGCAGAAGCTTTCTTT
CASSKPGAEAFF
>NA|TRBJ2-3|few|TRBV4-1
TGCGCCAGCAGCCAAACACGGGGGACCCGGGGCACAGATACGCAGTATTTT
CASSQTRGTRGTDTQYF
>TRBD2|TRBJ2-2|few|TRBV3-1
TGTGCCAGCAGCCCCGTGACTAGCGGGGGGTCTATACCCTTGGAATCGGCCGGCACCGGGGAGCTGTTTTTT
CASSPVTSGGSIPLESAGTGELFF
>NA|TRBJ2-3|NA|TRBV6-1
TGTGCCAGCAGTGCATCCGGTTGGGACGGCACAGATACGCAGTATTTT
CASSASGWDGTDTQYF
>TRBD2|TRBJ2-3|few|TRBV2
TGTGCCAGCAGAGACGCGGGGGGGCCCACAGATACGCAGTATTTT
CASRDAGGPTDTQYF
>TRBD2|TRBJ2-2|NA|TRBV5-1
TGCGCCAGCAGCTTGAGCCTAGCGGGAGGGCCGACCGGGGAGCTGTTTTTT
CASSLSLAGGPTGELFF
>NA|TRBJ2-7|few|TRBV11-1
TGTGCCAGCAGCTTAGGGAAGGCCCCAGCGAGCCCCTCCTACGAGCAGTACTTC
CASSLGKAPASPSYEQYF
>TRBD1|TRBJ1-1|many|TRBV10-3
TGTGCCACTTGGGACAGGGGGTCCACTGAAGCTTTCTTT
CATWDRGSTEAFF
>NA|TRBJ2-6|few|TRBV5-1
TGCGCCAGCAGCTTGGGTCCTCAGGGGATGGGCTCTGGGGCCAACGTCCTGACTTTC
CASSLGPQGMGSGANVLTF
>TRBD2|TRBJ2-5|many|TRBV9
TGTGCCAGCAGCGTAGGGCTAGCGGGACGGGAGACCCAGTACTTC
CASSVGLAGRETQYF
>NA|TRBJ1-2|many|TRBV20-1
TGCAGTGCTAGAGACAGGGTAGGAGGCTACACCTTC
CSARDRVGGYTF
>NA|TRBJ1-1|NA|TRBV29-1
TGCAGCGTTCGTGTAGGACCGGGGAACACTGAAGCTTTCTTT
CSVRVGPGNTEAFF
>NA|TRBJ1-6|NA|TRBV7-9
TGTGCCAGCAGCCAAGAAAGGTTCTCCTATAATTCACCCCTCCACTTT
CASSQERFSYNSPLHF
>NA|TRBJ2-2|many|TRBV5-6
TGTGCCAGCACCTATCTACTTACCGGGGAGCTGTTTTTT
CASTYLLTGELFF
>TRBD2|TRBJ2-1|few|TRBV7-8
TGTGCCAGCAGCTTAAGTGGGGGGACTAGCGGGACATACAATGAGCAGTTCTTC
CASSLSGGTSGTYNEQFF
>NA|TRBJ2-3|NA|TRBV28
TGTGCCAGCACCCTCCGTCCGGGGAGCACAGATACGCAGTATTTT
CASTLRPGSTDTQYF
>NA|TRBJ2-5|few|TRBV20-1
TGCAGTGCTATACGGGCCAAAGAGACCCAGTACTTC
CSAIRAKETQYF
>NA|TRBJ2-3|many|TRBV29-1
TGCAGCGTTGAGGGGACAAAGGGAAGTACGCAGTATTTT
CSVEGTKGSTQYF
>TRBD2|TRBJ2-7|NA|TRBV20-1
TGCAGTGCCCTAGCGGGAGGGAACTCCTACGAGCAGTACTTC
CSALAGGNSYEQYF
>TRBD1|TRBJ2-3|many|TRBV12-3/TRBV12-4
TGTGCCAGCAGCTGGGACAGCGACACAGATACGCAGTATTTT
CASSWDSDTDTQYF
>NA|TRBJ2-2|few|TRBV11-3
TGTGCCAGCAAGAAGTCGCTCTCCAAGGCAACGGGGGAGCTGTTTTTT
CASKKSLSKATGELFF
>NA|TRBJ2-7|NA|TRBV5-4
TGTGCCAGCAGCTTTTCGGGGGTAGAGCAGTACTTC
CASSFSGVEQYF
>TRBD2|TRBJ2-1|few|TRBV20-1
TGCAGTGCTGGACGGGAGGGCCCGTACAATGAGCAGTTCTTC
CSAGREGPYNEQFF
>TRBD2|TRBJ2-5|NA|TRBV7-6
TGTGCCAGCAGCTTAGCTGAACCTAGCGGGGGCTCCAGCAGGGAGACCCAGTACTTC
CASSLAEPSGGSSRETQYF
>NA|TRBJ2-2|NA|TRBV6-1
TGTGCCAGCAAAAGTCGGCAGTGGCCCGGGGAGCTGTTTTTT
CASKSRQWPGELFF
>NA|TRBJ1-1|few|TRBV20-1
TGCAGTGCAGAGGAGGGGCAAGTCACTGAAGCTTTCTTT
CSAEEGQVTEAFF
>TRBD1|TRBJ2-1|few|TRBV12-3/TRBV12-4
TGTGCCAGCATCCTAAACAGGGGCAATGAGCAGTTCTTC
CASILNRGNEQFF
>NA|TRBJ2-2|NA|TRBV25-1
TGTGCCAGCAGTGATTCCCGTGAAGTCGGGGAGCTGTTTTTT
CASSDSREVGELFF
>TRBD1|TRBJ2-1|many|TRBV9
TGTGCCAGCAGCGCAACAGGGGGCTCCTACAATGAGCAGTTCTTC
CASSATGGSYNEQFF
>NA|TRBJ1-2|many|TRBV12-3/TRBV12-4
TGTGCCAGCAGTTTAGCTACAGACGGTGGCTATGGCTACACCTTC
CASSLATDGGYGYTF
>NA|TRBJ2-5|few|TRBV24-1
TGTGCCACCAGTGAAACGAACCGGGACACCCAAGAGACCCAGTACTTC
CATSETNRDTQETQYF
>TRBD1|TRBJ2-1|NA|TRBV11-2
TGTGCCAGCAGCTCCAGCGGGACAGGGCTCAATGAGCAGTTCTTC
CASSSSGTGLNEQFF
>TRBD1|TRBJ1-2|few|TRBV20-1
TGCAGTGCTATACAGGGGGGAAGCTATGGCTACACCTTC
CSAIQGGSYGYTF
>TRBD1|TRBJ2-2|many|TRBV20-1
TGCAGTGCTCGGGACAGGGTGACCGGGGAGCTGTTTTTT
CSARDRVTGELFF
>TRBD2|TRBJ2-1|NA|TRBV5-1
TGCGCCAGCAGCCGACAGACTAGCGGGAGTGCCTACAGTGAGCAGTTCTTC
CASSRQTSGSAYSEQFF
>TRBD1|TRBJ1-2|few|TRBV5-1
TGCGCCAGCAGCTATAACCCGACAGGGGACTATGGCTACACCTTC
CASSYNPTGDYGYTF
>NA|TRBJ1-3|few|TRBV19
TGTGCCAGTAGTAACGGACATGGAAACACCATATATTTT
CASSNGHGNTIYF
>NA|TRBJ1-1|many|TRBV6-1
TGTGCCAGCACCTCAAATCCAGGAAGGGGTTCTGAAGCTTTCTTT
CASTSNPGRGSEAFF
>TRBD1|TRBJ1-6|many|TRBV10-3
TGTGCCATCAGTGAATCGACAGGGGTATACTCACCCCTCCACTTT
CAISESTGVYSPLHF
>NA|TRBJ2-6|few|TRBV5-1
TGCGCCAGCAGCCAACAGGGTCTGGAGGGGGCCAACGTCCTGACTTTC
CASSQQGLEGANVLTF
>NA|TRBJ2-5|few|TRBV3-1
TGTGCCAGCAGCAGGGGCGGAGCGGAGACCCAGTACTTC
CASSRGGAETQYF
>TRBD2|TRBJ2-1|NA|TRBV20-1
TGCAGTGCCTCGAGCCCCCTGACTAGCGGGCGTTACAATGAGCAGTTCTTC
CSASSPLTSGRYNEQFF